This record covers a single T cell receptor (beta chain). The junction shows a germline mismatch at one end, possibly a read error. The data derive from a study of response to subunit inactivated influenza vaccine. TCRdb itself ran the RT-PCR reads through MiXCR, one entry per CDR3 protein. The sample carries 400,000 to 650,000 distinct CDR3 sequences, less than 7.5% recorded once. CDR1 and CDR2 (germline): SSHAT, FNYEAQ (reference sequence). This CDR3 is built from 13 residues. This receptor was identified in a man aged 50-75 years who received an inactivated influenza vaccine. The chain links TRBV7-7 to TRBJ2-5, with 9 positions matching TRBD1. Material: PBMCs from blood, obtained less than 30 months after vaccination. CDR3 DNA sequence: TGTGCTAGCAGCGGGGACAGGGCGGGGACCCAGTACTTC. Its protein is CASSGDRAGTQYF.